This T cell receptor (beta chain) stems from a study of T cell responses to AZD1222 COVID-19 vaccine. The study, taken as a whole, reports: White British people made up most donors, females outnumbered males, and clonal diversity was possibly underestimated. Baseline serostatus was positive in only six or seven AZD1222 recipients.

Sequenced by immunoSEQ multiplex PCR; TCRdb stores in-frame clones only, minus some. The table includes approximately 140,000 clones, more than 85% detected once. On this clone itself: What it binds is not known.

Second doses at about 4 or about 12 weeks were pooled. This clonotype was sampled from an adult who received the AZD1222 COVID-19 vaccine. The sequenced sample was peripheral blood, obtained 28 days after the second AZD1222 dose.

CDR3 in DNA: TGTGCCAGCAGCCGCTTTACCAACACCGGGGAGCTGTTTTTT. Its translation: CASSRFTNTGELFF. This sequence joins TRBV3-1 (or the pseudogene TRBV3-2) and TRBJ2-2; unclear D gene. Germline V gene data show CDR1 as LGHDT and CDR2 as YNNKEL (reference sequence). The CDR3 sequence is 14 residues long. Trimming pared 4 bases from V and 2 bases from J, leaving 8 bases between.